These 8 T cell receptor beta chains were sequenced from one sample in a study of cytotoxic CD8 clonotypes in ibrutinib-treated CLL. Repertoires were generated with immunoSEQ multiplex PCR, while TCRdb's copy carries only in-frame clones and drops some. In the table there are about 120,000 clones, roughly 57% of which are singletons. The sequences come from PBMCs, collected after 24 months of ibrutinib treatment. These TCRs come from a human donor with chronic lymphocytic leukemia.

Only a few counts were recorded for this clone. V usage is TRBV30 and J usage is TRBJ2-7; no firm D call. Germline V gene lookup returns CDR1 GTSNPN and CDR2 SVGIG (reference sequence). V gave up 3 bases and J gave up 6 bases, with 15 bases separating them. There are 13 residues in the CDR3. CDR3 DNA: TGTGCCTGGAGCATTCGTTCGGTGAGCGAGCAGTACTTC. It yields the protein CAWSIRSVSEQYF.

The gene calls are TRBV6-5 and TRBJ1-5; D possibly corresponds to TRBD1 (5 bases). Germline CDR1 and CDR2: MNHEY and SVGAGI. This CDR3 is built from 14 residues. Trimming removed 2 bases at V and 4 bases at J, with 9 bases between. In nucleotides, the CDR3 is TGTGCCAGCAGTTACGGGGCAGGGAATCAGCCCCAGCATTTT. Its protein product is CASSYGAGNQPQHF.

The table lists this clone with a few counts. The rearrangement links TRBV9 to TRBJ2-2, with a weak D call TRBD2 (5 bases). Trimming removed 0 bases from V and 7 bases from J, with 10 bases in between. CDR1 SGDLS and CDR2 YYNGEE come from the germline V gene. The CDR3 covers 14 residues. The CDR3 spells CASSVELVHGELFF. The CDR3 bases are TGTGCCAGCAGCGTAGAACTAGTCCACGGGGAGCTGTTTTTT. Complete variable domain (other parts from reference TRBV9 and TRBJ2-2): DSGVTQTPKHLITATGQRVTLRCSPRSGDLSVYWYQQSLDQGLQFLIQYYNGEERAKGNILERFSAQQFPDLHSELNLSSLELGDSALYFCASSVELVHGELFFGEGSRLTVL.

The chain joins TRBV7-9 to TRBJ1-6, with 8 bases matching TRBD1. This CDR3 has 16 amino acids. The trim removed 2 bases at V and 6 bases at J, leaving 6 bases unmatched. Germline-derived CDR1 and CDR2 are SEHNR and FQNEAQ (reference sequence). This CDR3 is CASSLKRGTGNSPLHF. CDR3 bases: TGTGCCAGCAGCTTAAAGCGGGGGACAGGTAATTCACCCCTCCACTTT.

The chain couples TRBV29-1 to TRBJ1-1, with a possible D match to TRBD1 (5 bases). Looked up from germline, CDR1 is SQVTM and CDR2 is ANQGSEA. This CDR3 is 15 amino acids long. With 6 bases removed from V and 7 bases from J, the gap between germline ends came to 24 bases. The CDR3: CSVALRDGRNFEAFF. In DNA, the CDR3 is TGCAGCGTAGCCCTCCGGGACGGACGTAACTTTGAAGCTTTCTTT.

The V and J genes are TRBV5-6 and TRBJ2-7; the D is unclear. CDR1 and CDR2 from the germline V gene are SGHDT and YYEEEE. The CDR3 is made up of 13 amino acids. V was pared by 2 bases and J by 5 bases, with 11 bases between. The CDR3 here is CASSFLGRDEQYF. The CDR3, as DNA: TGTGCCAGCAGCTTTCTTGGCCGGGACGAGCAGTACTTC. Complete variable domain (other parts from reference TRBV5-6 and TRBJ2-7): DAGVTQSPTHLIKTRGQQVTLRCSPKSGHDTVSWYQQALGQGPQFIFQYYEEEERQRGNFPDRFSGHQFPNYSSELNVNALLLGDSALYLCASSFLGRDEQYFGPGTRLTVT.

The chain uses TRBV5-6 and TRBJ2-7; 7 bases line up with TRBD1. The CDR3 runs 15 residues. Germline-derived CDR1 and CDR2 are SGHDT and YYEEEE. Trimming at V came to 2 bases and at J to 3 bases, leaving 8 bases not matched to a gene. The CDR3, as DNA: TGTGCCAGCAGCTTACCGGGACAGAGGATCTACGAGCAGTACTTC. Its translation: CASSLPGQRIYEQYF.

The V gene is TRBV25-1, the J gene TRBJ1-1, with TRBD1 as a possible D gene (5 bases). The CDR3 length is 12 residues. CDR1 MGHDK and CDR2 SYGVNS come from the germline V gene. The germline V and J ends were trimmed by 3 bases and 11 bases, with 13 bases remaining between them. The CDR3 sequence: CASSEGGGTAFF. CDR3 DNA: TGTGCCAGCAGTGAGGGGGGGGGAACGGCTTTCTTT.